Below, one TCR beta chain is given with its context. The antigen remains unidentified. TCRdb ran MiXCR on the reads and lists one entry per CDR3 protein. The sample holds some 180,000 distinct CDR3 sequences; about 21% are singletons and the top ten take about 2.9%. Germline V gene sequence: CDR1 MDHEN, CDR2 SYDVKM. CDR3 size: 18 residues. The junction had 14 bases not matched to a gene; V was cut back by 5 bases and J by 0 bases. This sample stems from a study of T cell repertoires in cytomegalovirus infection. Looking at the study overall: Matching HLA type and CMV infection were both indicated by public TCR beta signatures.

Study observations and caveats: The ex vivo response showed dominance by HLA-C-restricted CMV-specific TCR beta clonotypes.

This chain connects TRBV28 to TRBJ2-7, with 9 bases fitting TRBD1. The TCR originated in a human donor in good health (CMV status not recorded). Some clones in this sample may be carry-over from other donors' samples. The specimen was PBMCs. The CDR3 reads CASSPPGQGFASSYEQYF. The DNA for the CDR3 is TGTGCCAGCAGTCCCCCGGGACAGGGATTTGCCAGCTCCTACGAGCAGTACTTC.